This T cell receptor beta chain was obtained from a study of blood T cell repertoires in COVID-19. Study background: Whether acute or convalescent, the COVID-19 samples came from the United States, Italy and Spain. PBMCs, B-cell-depleted T cells, or T cells were the source of the cDNA or gDNA that made up the material.

Trimming took 3 bases from V and 4 from J, leaving 10 bases between them. The CDR3 contains 14 residues. Germline CDR1 and CDR2: KGHDR and SFDVKD. Method: immunoSEQ multiplex PCR; TCRdb's copy keeps in-frame clones and lacks some. The table shows over 80,000 clones, with 80% to 90% occurring only once. This rearrangement joins TRBV24-1 to TRBJ2-3; tentative D call: TRBD1 (6 bases). The sequenced material came from peripheral blood. The TCR sequence derives from a man in his forties or fifties with acute or convalescent COVID-19. The CDR3 DNA reads TGTGCCACCAGTGATCCTCAGGGGCCAGATACGCAGTATTTT. Protein: CATSDPQGPDTQYF.